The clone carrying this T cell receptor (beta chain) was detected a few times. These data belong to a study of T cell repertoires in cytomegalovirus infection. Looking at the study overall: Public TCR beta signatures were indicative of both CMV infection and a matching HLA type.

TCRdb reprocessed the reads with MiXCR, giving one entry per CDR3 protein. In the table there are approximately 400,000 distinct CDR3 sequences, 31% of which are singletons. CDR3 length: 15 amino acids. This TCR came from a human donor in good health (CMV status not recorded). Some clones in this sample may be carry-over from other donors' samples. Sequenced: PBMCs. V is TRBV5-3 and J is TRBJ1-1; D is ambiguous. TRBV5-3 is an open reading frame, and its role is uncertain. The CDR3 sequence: CYSSPEGIPNTEAFF. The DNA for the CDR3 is TGTTACAGCAGCCCCGAGGGCATTCCGAACACTGAAGCTTTCTTT.